This entry lists 18 T cell receptor beta chains sequenced from one sample in a study of T cell changes during pregnancy in multiple sclerosis. The data were produced by immunoSEQ multiplex PCR, yet TCRdb's version contains in-frame clones alone and is incomplete. The table lists 35,000 to 50,000 clones, 80% to 85% of them singletons. The sample here was CD4+ T cells from peripheral blood mononuclear cells, taken before pregnancy. These receptors were taken from a female donor with multiple sclerosis, enrolled in a pregnancy study.

The chain recombines TRBV19 with TRBJ1-5; TRBD1 matches 7 bases. The germline CDR1 and CDR2 sequences are LNHDA and SQIVND (reference sequence). The junction had 15 bases not matched to a gene; V was cut back by 9 bases and J by 4 bases. The CDR3 totals 16 residues. CDR3 region: CASGTNRQGRNQPQHF. The DNA for the CDR3 is TGTGCCAGCGGGACCAATCGACAGGGCCGAAATCAGCCCCAGCATTTT.

This clone was seen once. The genes are TRBV5-1 and TRBJ2-2, with D possibly being TRBD1 (5 bases). The germline gives CDR1 SGHRS, CDR2 YFSETQ. V was clipped by 5 bases and J by 1 base, with 9 bases between them. The CDR3 runs to 14 residues. In DNA form, the CDR3 reads TGCGCCAGCAGTTTAGACAGGAACACCGGGGAGCTGTTTTTT. The encoded protein is CASSLDRNTGELFF. Full variable domain (rest looked up from reference TRBV5-1 and TRBJ2-2): KAGVTQTPRYLIKTRGQQVTLSCSPISGHRSVSWYQQTPGQGLQFLFEYFSETQRNKGNFPGRFSGRQFSNSRSEMNVSTLELGDSALYLCASSLDRNTGELFFGEGSRLTVL.

Comments on this clone: The junction and the germline gene differ at one end; a read error may be behind it. The rearrangement joins TRBV5-1 to TRBJ1-1; D remains unclear. This CDR3 has 14 amino acids. Per the germline V gene, CDR1 is SGHRS and CDR2 is YFSETQ. CDR3 bases: TGCGCCAGCAGATTGGGATCTACGGACACTGAAGCTTTCTTT. Encoded protein: CASRLGSTDTEAFF.

This chain joins TRBV4-2 and TRBJ2-1, with D possibly matching TRBD1 (5 bases). Germline assignment: CDR1 LGHNA and CDR2 YNFKEQ. V was clipped by 4 bases and J by 5 bases, with 12 bases between them. This CDR3 comprises 14 residues. The CDR3 sequence: CASSRLQENNEQFF. In DNA, the CDR3 is TGTGCCAGCAGCCGCCTACAGGAAAACAATGAGCAGTTCTTC.

V usage is TRBV5-5 and J usage is TRBJ2-3; TRBD1 might be the D (6 bases). Trimming left V 5 bases short and J 4 bases short, with 11 bases between. In germline, CDR1 is SGHKS, CDR2 YYEKEE (reference sequence). CDR3 size: 13 residues. Written as DNA, the CDR3 is TGTGCCAGCAGAACCAGGGGAGCAGATACGCAGTATTTT. Translated, it gives CASRTRGADTQYF.

The genes are TRBV7-9 and TRBJ1-2, with D uncertain. Trimming stripped 4 bases from V and 4 bases from J, with 16 bases between. CDR1 and CDR2 (germline): SEHNR, FQNEAQ (reference sequence). The CDR3 consists of 15 residues. The CDR3 loop reads CASSYGRPAPYGYTF. CDR3 nucleotides: TGTGCCAGCAGCTACGGGAGACCAGCGCCCTATGGCTACACCTTC. Looking up the rest from reference TRBV7-9 and TRBJ1-2 gives the full variable domain: DTGVSQNPRHKITKRGQNVTFRCDPISEHNRLYWYRQTLGQGPEFLTYFQNEAQLEKSRLLSDRFSAERPKGSFSTLEIQRTEQGDSAMYLCASSYGRPAPYGYTFGSGTRLTVV.

This clone was detected a few times. The V and J genes are TRBV7-9 and TRBJ1-3; perhaps TRBD1 as D (6 bases). There are 15 residues in the CDR3. With 5 bases removed from V and 0 bases from J, the gap between germline ends came to 11 bases. Per the germline V gene, CDR1 is SEHNR and CDR2 is FQNEAQ (reference sequence). As DNA, the CDR3 is TGTGCCAGCAGCCCGGACAGTTACTCTGGAAACACCATATATTTT. Protein: CASSPDSYSGNTIYF. The whole variable domain, remainder taken from reference TRBV7-9 and TRBJ1-3, is DTGVSQNPRHKITKRGQNVTFRCDPISEHNRLYWYRQTLGQGPEFLTYFQNEAQLEKSRLLSDRFSAERPKGSFSTLEIQRTEQGDSAMYLCASSPDSYSGNTIYFGEGSWLTVV.

J is TRBJ1-1 and V is TRBV10-3; 10 bases fit TRBD1. The CDR3 loop spans 14 amino acids. The J segment lost 6 bases and the V segment lost 3 bases, leaving 4 bases of the junction unmatched. The V gene's germline CDR1 is ENHRY and CDR2 SYGVKD. CDR3 sequence reads: CAISDGQGGPEAFF. The CDR3 bases are TGTGCCATCAGTGACGGACAGGGGGGCCCTGAAGCTTTCTTT.

This rearrangement joins TRBV30 to TRBJ1-1; D call uncertain. Germline V lookup: CDR1 GTSNPN, CDR2 SVGIG (reference sequence). The CDR3 totals 13 residues. Trimming cost V 0 bases and J 5 bases, with 10 bases left between them. CDR3 sequence: CAWSVLERTEAFF. For the CDR3, the DNA is TGTGCCTGGAGTGTACTCGAGAGGACTGAAGCTTTCTTT.

This chain connects TRBV19 to TRBJ1-1; the match to TRBD1 covers 9 bases. The V segment lost 8 bases and the J segment 5 bases; nucleotides outside the gene matches: 12. The CDR3 is 15 amino acids. Per germline, CDR1 LNHDA and CDR2 SQIVND (reference sequence). The CDR3 loop is CASLRRTGARTEAFF. As DNA, the CDR3 is TGTGCCAGTTTGAGGAGGACAGGGGCTAGGACTGAAGCTTTCTTT.

V and J are TRBV2 and TRBJ2-7, with 10 bases matching TRBD2. CDR3 size: 16 residues. Trimming at V came to 2 bases and at J to 5 bases, leaving 9 bases not matched to a gene. CDR1 SNHLY and CDR2 FYNNEI come from the germline V gene. The CDR3 DNA sequence: TGTGCCAGCAGTGAAAGGGTAGCGGGGGGCCGGGACGAGCAGTACTTC. Translating it yields CASSERVAGGRDEQYF.

The chain is built from TRBV15 and TRBJ1-4; TRBD1 agrees at 9 bases. Trimming cost V 3 bases and J 5 bases; bases outside gene matches: 7. This CDR3 contains 16 residues. Germline CDR1 and CDR2: LNHNV and YYDKDF (reference sequence). CDR3 DNA sequence: TGTGCCACCAGCAGGGACAGGGGATCGGGGAATGAAAAACTGTTTTTT. Translation: CATSRDRGSGNEKLFF.

The rearrangement joins TRBV25-1 to TRBJ2-1; 7 bases map to TRBD1. The trim removed 4 bases at V and 0 bases at J, leaving 0 bases unmatched. The CDR3 length is 14 residues. Germline assignment: CDR1 MGHDK and CDR2 SYGVNS. The CDR3 here is CASSGTGSYNEQFF. In DNA, the CDR3 is TGTGCCAGCAGTGGGACAGGCTCCTACAATGAGCAGTTCTTC.

This clone came up once. This chain uses TRBV7-2 with TRBJ2-7; D is undetermined. The CDR3 runs to 14 residues. V lost 5 bases and J 3 bases, leaving 14 bases between the germline ends. The germline gives CDR1 SGHTA, CDR2 FQGNSA. CDR3 sequence (DNA): TGTGCCAGCAGCCCGCAAACCCTAGGCTACGAGCAGTACTTC. This sequence encodes CASSPQTLGYEQYF.

The rearrangement links TRBV7-2 to TRBJ2-7, with D perhaps TRBD2 (6 bases). V gave up 6 bases and J gave up 5 bases, with 20 bases separating them. The CDR3 runs to 15 residues. The germline V gene has CDR1 SGHTA and CDR2 FQGNSA. CDR3 residues: CASSFRDSPWDEQYF. The CDR3, as DNA: TGTGCCAGCAGTTTCCGGGACTCACCCTGGGACGAGCAGTACTTC.

This chain links TRBV2 with TRBJ2-1, with TRBD2 matching over 12 bases. The junction had 6 bases not matched to a gene; V was cut back by 6 bases and J by 9 bases. The CDR3 loop spans 14 amino acids. Germline CDR1 SNHLY, CDR2 FYNNEI. CDR3 amino acids: CASRRLAGVSEQFF. CDR3 nucleotides: TGTGCCAGCAGGAGACTAGCGGGAGTCAGTGAGCAGTTCTTC.

The chain uses TRBV4-3 and TRBJ2-2; 11 bases line up with TRBD2. The CDR3 consists of 18 residues. J gave up 4 bases and V 0 bases, and 7 bases lay outside the gene matches. Germline values: CDR1 LGHNA, CDR2 YSLEER. CDR3 loop: CASSQDVMGLAATGELFF. The CDR3 nucleotides read TGCGCCAGCAGCCAAGATGTGATGGGACTAGCGGCCACCGGGGAGCTGTTTTTT.

The genes are TRBV6-6 and TRBJ2-1; D is possibly TRBD2 (8 bases). Trimming shortened V by 6 bases and J by 2 bases, and 14 bases separated the two germline ends. Per the germline V gene, CDR1 is MNHNY and CDR2 is SVGAGI (reference sequence). CDR3 size: 15 residues. The CDR3, as DNA: TGTGCCAGCAGGCGTAGCGGGACAGCCTACAATGAGCAGTTCTTC. Amino acid sequence: CASRRSGTAYNEQFF.